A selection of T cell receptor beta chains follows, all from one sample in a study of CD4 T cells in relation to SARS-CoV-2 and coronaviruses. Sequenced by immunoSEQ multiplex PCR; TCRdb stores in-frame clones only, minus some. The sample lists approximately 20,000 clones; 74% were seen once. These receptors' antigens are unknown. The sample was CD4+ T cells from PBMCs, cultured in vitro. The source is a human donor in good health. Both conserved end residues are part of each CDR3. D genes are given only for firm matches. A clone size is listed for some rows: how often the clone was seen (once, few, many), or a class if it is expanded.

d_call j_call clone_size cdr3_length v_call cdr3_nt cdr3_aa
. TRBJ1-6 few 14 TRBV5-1 TGCGCCAGCAGCTCGACAGTAGATAATTCACCCCTCCACTTT CASSSTVDNSPLHF
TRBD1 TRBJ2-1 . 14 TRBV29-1 TGCAGCGTTGCGAAGGGGACAGGATGGGATGAGCAGTTCTTC CSVAKGTGWDEQFF
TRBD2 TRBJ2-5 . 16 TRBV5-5 TGTGCCAGCAGCTTGATAGCGGGAGGGCCTAGGGAGACCCAGTACTTC CASSLIAGGPRETQYF
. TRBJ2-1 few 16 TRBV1 TGCACCAGCAGCGGACAGACTAGCGGGGGTTACAATGAGCAGTTCTTC CTSSGQTSGGYNEQFF
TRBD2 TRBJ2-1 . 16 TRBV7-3 TGTGCCAGCAGCTTAACCCTTCAGCGGGGGGGGAATGAGCAGTTCTTC CASSLTLQRGGNEQFF
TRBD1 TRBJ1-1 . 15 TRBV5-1 TGCGCCAGCAGCCCTTCCGGGACAGAGAACACTGAAGCTTTCTTT CASSPSGTENTEAFF
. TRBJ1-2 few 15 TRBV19 TGTGCCAGTACCCAGGACAGCCTAGTTAACTATGGCTACACCTTC CASTQDSLVNYGYTF
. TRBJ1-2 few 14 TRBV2 TGTGCCAGCAGCGCCCGCAGGGTGAGCTATGGCTACACCTTC CASSARRVSYGYTF
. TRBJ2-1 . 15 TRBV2 TGTGCCAGCAGTCCCAGCGGAAGCTCCTACAATGAGCAGTTCTTC CASSPSGSSYNEQFF
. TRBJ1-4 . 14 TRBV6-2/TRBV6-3 TGTGCCAGCAGTCCCCGGAACGGCCGGGAAAAACTGTTTTTT CASSPRNGREKLFF
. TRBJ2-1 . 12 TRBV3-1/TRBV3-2 TGTGCCAGCGGAGGACAGTCCGTTGAGCAGTTCTTC CASGGQSVEQFF
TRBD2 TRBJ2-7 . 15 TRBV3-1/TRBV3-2 TGTGCCAGCAGCCAGACTAGCGGGAGGGCCTACGAGCAGTACTTC CASSQTSGRAYEQYF
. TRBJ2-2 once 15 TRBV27 TGTGCCACCGCCTGGGGCGGACCAGCGTCCGGGGAGCTGTTTTTT CATAWGGPASGELFF
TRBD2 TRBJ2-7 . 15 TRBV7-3 TGTGCCAGCAGCTTACGGGGGGGGGAGCCCTACGAGCAGTACTTC CASSLRGGEPYEQYF
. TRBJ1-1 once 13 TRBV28 TGTGCCAGCAGTTTTCGCCGGAACACTGAAGCTTTCTTT CASSFRRNTEAFF